Sequencing of this TCR beta chain was carried out in a study of CXCR3-negative and CXCR3-positive naive CD8 T cells. General study findings and limits: Naive CXCR3-negative and CXCR3-positive cells had similar TRBV-TRBJ usage; memory differed.

In preparing the TRB cDNA libraries, 5' RACE with UMI labels was used. TCRdb re-called the 5' RACE reads and shows each CDR3 protein once, DNA omitted. This listing includes 50,000 to 75,000 distinct CDR3 sequences. The naive CD8+ gate required CD45RO-CCR7+CD27+CD95- phenotype. For this clonotype: The antigen is not known.

This sequence was found in a human donor in good health. Some clones in this sample may be carry-over from other donors' samples. The sample comprised naive CXCR3- CD8+ T cells from blood. Subset denoted: CD45RO-CCR7+CD27+CD95- naive CD8+ T cells lacking CXCR3 (TNR3-).

CDR3 residues: CASSFKYTIEAFF. The chain carries TRBV12-3 or TRBV12-4 and TRBJ1-1. CDR3 length: 13 amino acids.